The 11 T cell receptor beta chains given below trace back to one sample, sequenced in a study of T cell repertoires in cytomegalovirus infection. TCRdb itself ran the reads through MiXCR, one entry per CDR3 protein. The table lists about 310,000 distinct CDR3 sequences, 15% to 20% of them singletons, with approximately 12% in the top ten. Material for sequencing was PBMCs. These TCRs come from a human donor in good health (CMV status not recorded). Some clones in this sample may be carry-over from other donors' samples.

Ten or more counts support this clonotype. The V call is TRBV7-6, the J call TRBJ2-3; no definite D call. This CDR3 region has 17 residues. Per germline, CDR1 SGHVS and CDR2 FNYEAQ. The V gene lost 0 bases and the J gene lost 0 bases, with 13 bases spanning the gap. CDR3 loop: CASSLALAVRSTDTQYF. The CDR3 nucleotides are TGTGCCAGCAGCTTAGCCTTAGCAGTCCGTAGCACAGATACGCAGTATTTT.

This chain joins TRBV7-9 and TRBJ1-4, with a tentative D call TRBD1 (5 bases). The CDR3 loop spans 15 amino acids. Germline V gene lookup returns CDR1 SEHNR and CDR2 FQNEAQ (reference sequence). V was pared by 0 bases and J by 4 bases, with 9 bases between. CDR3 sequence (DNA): TGTGCCAGCAGCTTAGCGGAAGGGGTTAATGAAAAACTGTTTTTT. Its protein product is CASSLAEGVNEKLFF.

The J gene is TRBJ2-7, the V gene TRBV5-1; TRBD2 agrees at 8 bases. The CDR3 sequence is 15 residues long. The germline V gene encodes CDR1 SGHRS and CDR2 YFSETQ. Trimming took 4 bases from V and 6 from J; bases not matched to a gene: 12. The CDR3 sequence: CASSQSPGGEGEQYF. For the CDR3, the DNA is TGCGCCAGCAGCCAAAGCCCCGGGGGGGAAGGCGAGCAGTACTTC.

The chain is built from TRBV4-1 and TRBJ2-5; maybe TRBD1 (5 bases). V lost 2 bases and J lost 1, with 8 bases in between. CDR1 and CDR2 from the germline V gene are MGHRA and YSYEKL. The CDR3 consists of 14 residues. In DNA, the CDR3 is TGCGCCAGCAGCCAAACAGGAACCCAAGAGACCCAGTACTTC. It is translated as CASSQTGTQETQYF.

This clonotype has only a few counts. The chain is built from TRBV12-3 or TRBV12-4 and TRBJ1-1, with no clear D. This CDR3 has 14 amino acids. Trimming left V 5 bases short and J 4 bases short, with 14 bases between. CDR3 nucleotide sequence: TGTGCCAGCAGTCCTCGGCTAGGAGGCACTGAAGCTTTCTTT. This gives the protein CASSPRLGGTEAFF.

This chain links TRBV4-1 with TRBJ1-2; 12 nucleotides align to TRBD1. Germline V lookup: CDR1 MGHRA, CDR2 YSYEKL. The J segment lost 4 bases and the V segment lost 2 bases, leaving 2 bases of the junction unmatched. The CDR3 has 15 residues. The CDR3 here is CASSQPGQGAYGYTF. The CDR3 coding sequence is TGCGCCAGCAGCCAACCGGGACAGGGGGCCTATGGCTACACCTTC.

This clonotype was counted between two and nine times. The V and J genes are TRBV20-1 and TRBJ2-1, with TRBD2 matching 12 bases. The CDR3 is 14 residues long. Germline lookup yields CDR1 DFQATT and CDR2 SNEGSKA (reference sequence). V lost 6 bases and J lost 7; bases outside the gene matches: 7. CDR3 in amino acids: CSARLAGVRNEQFF. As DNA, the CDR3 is TGCAGTGCAAGACTAGCGGGGGTTAGGAATGAGCAGTTCTTC.

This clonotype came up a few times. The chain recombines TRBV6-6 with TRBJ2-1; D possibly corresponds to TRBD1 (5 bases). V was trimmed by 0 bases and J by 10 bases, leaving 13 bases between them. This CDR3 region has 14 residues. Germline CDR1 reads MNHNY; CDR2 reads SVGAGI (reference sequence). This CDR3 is CASSYSGQSGEQFF. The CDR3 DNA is TGTGCCAGCAGTTACTCGGGGCAGTCTGGAGAGCAGTTCTTC.

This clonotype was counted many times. The CDR3 coding sequence is TGTGCCAGCAGTCCCGCTTCAGGGGGTCTGAACACTGAAGCTTTCTTT. Protein: CASSPASGGLNTEAFF. The J gene is TRBJ1-1, the V gene TRBV28, with 7 bases matching TRBD1. The V and J ends lost 5 bases and 0 bases, in that order; junction bases with no gene match: 9. The germline V gene encodes CDR1 MDHEN and CDR2 SYDVKM. The CDR3 has 16 amino acids.

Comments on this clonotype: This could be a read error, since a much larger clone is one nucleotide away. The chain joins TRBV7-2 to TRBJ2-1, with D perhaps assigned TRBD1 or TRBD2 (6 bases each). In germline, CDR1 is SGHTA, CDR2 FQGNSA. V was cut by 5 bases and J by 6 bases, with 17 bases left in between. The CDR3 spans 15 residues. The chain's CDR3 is CASSLPGAGFNEQFF. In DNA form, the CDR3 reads TGTGCCAGCAGCCTTCCGGGGGCGGGGTTCAATGAGCAGTTCTTC.

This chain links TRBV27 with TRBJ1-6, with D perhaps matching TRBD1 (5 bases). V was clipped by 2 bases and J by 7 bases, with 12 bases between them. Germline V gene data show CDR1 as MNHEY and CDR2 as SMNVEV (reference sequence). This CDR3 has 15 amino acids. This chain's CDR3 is CASSLLDSLNSPLHF. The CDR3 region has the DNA TGTGCCAGCAGTTTACTCGACAGCTTAAATTCACCCCTCCACTTT.